The 10 T cell receptor beta chains below were found in one sample sequenced in a study of technical replicates of blood from a few donors. Measured with immunoSEQ multiplex PCR; TCRdb has only the in-frame clones, and not every one. In the table there are 70,000 to 80,000 clones, around 92% of which are singletons. Specimen: T cells isolated from PBMCs. The receptor source for this set is a human donor in good health.

This clone has more than one count but fewer than ten. J is TRBJ1-1 and V is TRBV9; possibly TRBD1 for D (6 bases). The CDR3 is made up of 15 amino acids. Trimming pared 3 bases from V and 7 bases from J, leaving 19 bases between. CDR1 SGDLS and CDR2 YYNGEE come from the germline V gene. Here the CDR3 DNA reads TGTGCCAGCAGCGCCCTGACCGGGACAACTGGTGAAGCTTTCTTT. Its translation: CASSALTGTTGEAFF.

The V gene is TRBV6-1, the J gene TRBJ2-7, with D possibly matching TRBD1 (6 bases). The germline V and J ends were trimmed by 4 bases and 4 bases, with 17 bases remaining between them. This CDR3 is 15 amino acids long. Per germline, CDR1 MNHNS and CDR2 SASEGT. In DNA, the CDR3 is TGTGCCAGCAGTGCTATGACAGGAATCCCTTACGAGCAGTACTTC. This encodes CASSAMTGIPYEQYF.

The chain uses TRBV7-2 and TRBJ2-7; D possibly corresponds to TRBD2 (5 bases). The germline V gene has CDR1 SGHTA and CDR2 FQGNSA. The CDR3 consists of 17 residues. V lost 5 bases, J lost 0 bases, and 20 bases lay in between. Here the CDR3 reads CASSIVPGRSSSYEQYF. In DNA, the CDR3 is TGTGCCAGCAGCATAGTACCGGGAAGAAGTAGCTCCTACGAGCAGTACTTC.

V is TRBV7-6 and J is TRBJ2-7; TRBD2 matches 7 bases. The junction had 10 bases not matched to a gene; V was cut back by 1 base and J by 4 bases. The CDR3 has 16 amino acids. The germline gives CDR1 SGHVS, CDR2 FNYEAQ. The CDR3 DNA follows: TGTGCCAGCAGCTTAGAGTTGGCGGGAGTCCCTTACGAGCAGTACTTC. Translated, it gives CASSLELAGVPYEQYF.

The chain carries TRBV13 and TRBJ1-1; D is possibly TRBD1 (6 bases). Germline CDR1 and CDR2: PRHDT and FYEKMQ (reference sequence). This CDR3 spans 13 amino acids. V was clipped by 5 bases and J by 4 bases, with 11 bases between them. The CDR3 here is CASSPQGTTEAFF. The CDR3 region has the DNA TGTGCCAGCAGCCCACAGGGTACCACTGAAGCTTTCTTT.

The gene calls are TRBV25-1 and TRBJ2-4, with 8 bases identical to TRBD1. The CDR3 loop spans 15 amino acids. The J segment lost 0 bases and the V segment lost 2 bases, leaving 0 bases of the junction unmatched. The germline CDR1 and CDR2 sequences are MGHDK and SYGVNS. The CDR3 coding sequence is TGTGCCAGCAGTGAACAGGGGGCAGCCAAAAACATTCAGTACTTC. Amino acid sequence: CASSEQGAAKNIQYF.

This chain connects TRBV19 to TRBJ1-1; D gene unclear. This CDR3 is 12 amino acids long. Trimming shortened V by 1 base and J by 5 bases, and 5 bases separated the two germline ends. Germline V gene sequence: CDR1 LNHDA, CDR2 SQIVND (reference sequence). The CDR3 DNA reads TGTGCCAGTAGTATAGGGGAGACTGAAGCTTTCTTT. Its protein is CASSIGETEAFF.

This chain links TRBV21-1 with TRBJ1-2. TRBV21-1 is described as a pseudogene. The CDR3 contains 12 residues. The CDR3, as DNA: TGTGCCAGCAGCAATTTCTGCTATGGCTACACCTTC. Its protein product is CASSNFCYGYTF.

The chain couples TRBV6-6 to TRBJ2-7; TRBD1 agrees at 10 bases. Per the germline V gene, CDR1 is MNHNY and CDR2 is SVGAGI (reference sequence). This CDR3 is 14 amino acids long. V dropped 8 bases and J dropped 5; count of bases not matched to a gene: 9. The CDR3 loop is CASSWDRGIHEQYF. The CDR3 region has the DNA TGTGCCAGCTCTTGGGACAGGGGCATCCACGAGCAGTACTTC.

CDR3 in DNA: TGTGCCTGGAGTTCTGACTTAGATACGCAGTATTTT. Its protein is CAWSSDLDTQYF. The rearrangement uses TRBV30 and TRBJ2-3; D is undetermined. V was cut by 2 bases and J by 5 bases, with 8 bases left in between. This CDR3 spans 12 amino acids. Germline loops: CDR1 GTSNPN, CDR2 SVGIG (reference sequence).